This T cell receptor beta chain was documented in a study of blood T cell repertoires in COVID-19. The V segment lost 2 bases and the J segment 8 bases; nucleotides outside the gene matches: 13. From germline, CDR1 is LGHDT and CDR2 YNNKEL (reference sequence). This CDR3 region has 16 residues. Here immunoSEQ multiplex PCR was the method, and the copy in TCRdb shows in-frame clones only, minus some. This sample has approximately 85,000 clones, with 85% to 95% found just once. This receptor was taken from a woman aged 55-70 years with active COVID-19. This chain uses TRBV3-1 (or the pseudogene TRBV3-2) with TRBJ2-7, with 9 positions matching TRBD1. Sequencing used peripheral blood. The CDR3 here is CASSQTGQGFSKKQYF. CDR3 sequence (DNA): TGTGCCAGCAGCCAAACGGGACAGGGCTTTAGTAAAAAGCAGTACTTC.